In its sample, the clone carrying this T cell receptor (beta chain) was seen a few times. Its target is not known. These data originate in a study of early T cells in non-severe SARS-CoV-2 infection. In the study overall: Sequencing input comprised bulk RNA from unsorted whole blood; chain pairing was not available.

As part of library construction, unique molecular identifiers were attached to individual cDNA molecules. A single record per CDR3 protein comes from TCRdb applying MiXCR to the 5' RACE reads. The sample shows roughly 32,000 distinct CDR3 sequences, 9% of them seen only once. Germline-derived CDR1 and CDR2 are MNHEY and SMNVEV (reference sequence). J was trimmed by 2 bases and V by 5 bases; bases with no gene match: 9. The CDR3 covers 16 residues. Study-level points and caveats: VDJdb matching skewed toward anti-spike CD8 responses, missing private and CD4 specificities.

This sequence joins TRBV27 and TRBJ2-1; 7 bases map to TRBD2. Sequencing was carried out using whole blood. The TCR was taken from an adult who was a healthcare worker with PCR-confirmed SARS-CoV-2 infection or an uninfected control (not recorded which). CDR3 sequence reads: CASSRGLLAAYNEQFF. The CDR3 DNA reads TGTGCCAGCAGTAGGGGACTACTTGCCGCCTACAATGAGCAGTTCTTC.